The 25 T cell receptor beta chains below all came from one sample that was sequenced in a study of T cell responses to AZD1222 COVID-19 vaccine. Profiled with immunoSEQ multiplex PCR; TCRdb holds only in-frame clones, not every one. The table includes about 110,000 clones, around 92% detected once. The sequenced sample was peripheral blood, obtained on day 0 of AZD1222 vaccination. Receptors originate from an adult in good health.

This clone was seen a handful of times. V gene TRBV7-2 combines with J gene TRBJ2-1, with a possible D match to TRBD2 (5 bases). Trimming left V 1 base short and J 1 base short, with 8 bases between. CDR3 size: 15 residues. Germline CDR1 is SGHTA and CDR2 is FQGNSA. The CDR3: CASSLGLASYNEQFF. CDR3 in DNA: TGTGCCAGCAGCTTAGGGCTAGCTTCCTACAATGAGCAGTTCTTC. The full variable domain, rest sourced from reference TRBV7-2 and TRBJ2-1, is GAGVSQSPSNKVTEKGKDVELRCDPISGHTALYWYRQSLGQGLEFLIYFQGNSAPDKSGLPSDRFSAERTGGSVSTLTIQRTQQEDSAVYLCASSLGLASYNEQFFGPGTRLTVL.

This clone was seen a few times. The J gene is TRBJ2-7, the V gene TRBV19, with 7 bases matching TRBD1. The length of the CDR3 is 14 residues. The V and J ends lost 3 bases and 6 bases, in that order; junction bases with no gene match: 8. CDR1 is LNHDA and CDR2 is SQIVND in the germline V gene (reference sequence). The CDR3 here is CASSIQGDVGEQYF. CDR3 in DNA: TGTGCCAGTAGTATTCAGGGGGATGTAGGCGAGCAGTACTTC.

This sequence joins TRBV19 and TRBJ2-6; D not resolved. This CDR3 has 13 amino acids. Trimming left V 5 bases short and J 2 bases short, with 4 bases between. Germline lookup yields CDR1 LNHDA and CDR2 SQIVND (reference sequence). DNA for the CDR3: TGTGCCAGTAGTCTAACTGGGGCCAACGTCCTGACTTTC. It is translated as CASSLTGANVLTF. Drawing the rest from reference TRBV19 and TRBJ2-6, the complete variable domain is DGGITQSPKYLFRKEGQNVTLSCEQNLNHDAMYWYRQDPGQGLRLIYYSQIVNDFQKGDIAEGYSVSREKKESFPLTVTSAQKNPTAFYLCASSLTGANVLTFGAGSRLTVL.

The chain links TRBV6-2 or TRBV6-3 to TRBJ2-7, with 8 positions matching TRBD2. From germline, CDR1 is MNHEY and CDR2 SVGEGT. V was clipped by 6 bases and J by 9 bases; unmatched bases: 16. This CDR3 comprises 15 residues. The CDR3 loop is CASSPVVAGSYWQYF. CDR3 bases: TGTGCCAGCAGCCCGGTAGTAGCGGGATCCTACTGGCAGTACTTC.

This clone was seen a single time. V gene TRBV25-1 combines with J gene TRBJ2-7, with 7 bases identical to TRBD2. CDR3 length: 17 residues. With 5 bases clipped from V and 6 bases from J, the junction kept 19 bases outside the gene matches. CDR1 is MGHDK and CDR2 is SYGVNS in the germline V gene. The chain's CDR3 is CASSRTPSGKSYPEQYF. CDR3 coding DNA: TGTGCCAGCAGTAGGACCCCAAGCGGGAAGAGTTATCCCGAGCAGTACTTC.

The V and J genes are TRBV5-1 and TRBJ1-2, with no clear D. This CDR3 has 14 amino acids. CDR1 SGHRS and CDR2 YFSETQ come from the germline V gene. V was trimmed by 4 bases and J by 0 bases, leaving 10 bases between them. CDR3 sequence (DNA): TGCGCCAGCAGCCCTGAGCCGCCTAACTATGGCTACACCTTC. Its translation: CASSPEPPNYGYTF.

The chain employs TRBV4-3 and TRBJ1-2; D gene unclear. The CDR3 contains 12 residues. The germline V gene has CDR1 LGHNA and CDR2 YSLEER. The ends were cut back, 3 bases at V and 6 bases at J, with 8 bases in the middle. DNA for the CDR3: TGCGCCAGCAGCCACCGGGTAGATGGCTACACCTTC. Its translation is CASSHRVDGYTF.

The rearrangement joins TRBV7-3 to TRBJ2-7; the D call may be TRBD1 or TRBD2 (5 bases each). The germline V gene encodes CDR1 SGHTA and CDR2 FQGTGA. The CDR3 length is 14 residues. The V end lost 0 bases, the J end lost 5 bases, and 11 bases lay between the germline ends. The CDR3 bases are TGTGCCAGCAGCTTAACCGGGACCGGGGACGAGCAGTACTTC. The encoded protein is CASSLTGTGDEQYF.

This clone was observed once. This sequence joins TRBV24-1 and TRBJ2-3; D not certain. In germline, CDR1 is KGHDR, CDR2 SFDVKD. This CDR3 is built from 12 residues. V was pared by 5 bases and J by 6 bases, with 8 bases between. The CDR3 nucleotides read TGTGCCACCAGTGTCGGCAGTGATACGCAGTATTTT. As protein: CATSVGSDTQYF.

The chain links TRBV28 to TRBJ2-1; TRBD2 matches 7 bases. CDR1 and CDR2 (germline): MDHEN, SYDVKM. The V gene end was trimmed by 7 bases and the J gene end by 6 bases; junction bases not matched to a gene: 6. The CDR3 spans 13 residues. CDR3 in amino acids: CASKRDYFNEQFF. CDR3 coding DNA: TGTGCCAGCAAGCGGGACTACTTCAATGAGCAGTTCTTC.

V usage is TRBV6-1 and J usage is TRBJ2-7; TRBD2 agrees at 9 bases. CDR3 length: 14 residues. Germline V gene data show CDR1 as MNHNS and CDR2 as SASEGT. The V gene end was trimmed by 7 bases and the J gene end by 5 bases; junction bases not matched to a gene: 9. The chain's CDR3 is CASISGTSPNEQYF. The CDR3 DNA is TGTGCCAGCATTTCCGGGACTAGCCCCAACGAGCAGTACTTC.

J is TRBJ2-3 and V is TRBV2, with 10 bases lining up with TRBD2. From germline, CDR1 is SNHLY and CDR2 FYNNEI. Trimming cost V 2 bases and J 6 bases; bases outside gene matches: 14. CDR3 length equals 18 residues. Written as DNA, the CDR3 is TGTGCCAGCAGTGAAATGGGCCCCCTAGCGGGAGAGGGGGATACGCAGTATTTT. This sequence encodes CASSEMGPLAGEGDTQYF.

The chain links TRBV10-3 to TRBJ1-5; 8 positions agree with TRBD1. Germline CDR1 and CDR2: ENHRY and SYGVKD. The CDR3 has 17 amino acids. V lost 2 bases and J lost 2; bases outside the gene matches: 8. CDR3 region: CAISERETGVGNQPQHF. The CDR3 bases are TGTGCCATCAGTGAGCGGGAGACAGGGGTTGGCAATCAGCCCCAGCATTTT.

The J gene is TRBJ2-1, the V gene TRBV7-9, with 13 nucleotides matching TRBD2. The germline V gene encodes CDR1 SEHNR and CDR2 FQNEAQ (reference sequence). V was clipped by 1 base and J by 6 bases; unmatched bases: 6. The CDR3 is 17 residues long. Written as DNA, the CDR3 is TGTGCCAGCAGCTTAGACAGAGGACTAGCGGGAGTCAATGAGCAGTTCTTC. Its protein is CASSLDRGLAGVNEQFF.

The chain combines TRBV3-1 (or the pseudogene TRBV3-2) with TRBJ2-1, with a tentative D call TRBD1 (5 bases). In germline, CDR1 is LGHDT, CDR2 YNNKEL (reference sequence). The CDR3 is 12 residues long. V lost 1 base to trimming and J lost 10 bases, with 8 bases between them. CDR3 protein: CASSQGGWEQFF. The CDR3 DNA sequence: TGTGCCAGCAGCCAAGGGGGCTGGGAGCAGTTCTTC.

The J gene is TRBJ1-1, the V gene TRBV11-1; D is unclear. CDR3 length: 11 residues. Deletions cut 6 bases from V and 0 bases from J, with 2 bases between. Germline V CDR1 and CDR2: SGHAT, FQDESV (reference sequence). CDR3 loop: CASSMNTEAFF. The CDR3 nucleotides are TGTGCCAGCAGTATGAACACTGAAGCTTTCTTT.

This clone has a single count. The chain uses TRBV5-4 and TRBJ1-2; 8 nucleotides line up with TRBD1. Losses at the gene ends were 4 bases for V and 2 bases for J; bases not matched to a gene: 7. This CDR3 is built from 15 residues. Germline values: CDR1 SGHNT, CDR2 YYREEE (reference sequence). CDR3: CASSPLGQANYGYTF. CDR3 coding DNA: TGTGCCAGCAGCCCCTTGGGACAGGCGAACTATGGCTACACCTTC.

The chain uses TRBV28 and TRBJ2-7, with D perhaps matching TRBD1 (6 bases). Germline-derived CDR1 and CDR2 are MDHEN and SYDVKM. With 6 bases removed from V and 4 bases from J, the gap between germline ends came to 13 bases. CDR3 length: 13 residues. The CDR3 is CASSPGANYEQYF. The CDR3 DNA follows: TGTGCCAGCAGCCCAGGGGCAAATTACGAGCAGTACTTC.

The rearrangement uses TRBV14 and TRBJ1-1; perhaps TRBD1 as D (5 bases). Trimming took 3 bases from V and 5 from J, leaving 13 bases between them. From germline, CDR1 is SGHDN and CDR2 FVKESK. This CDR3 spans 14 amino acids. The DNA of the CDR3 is TGTGCCAGCAGCCATCTAGCAGGGCGGACTGAAGCTTTCTTT. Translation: CASSHLAGRTEAFF.

CDR3 sequence reads: CASSLTGTGADTQYF. The CDR3 coding sequence is TGTGCCAGCAGCCTAACCGGGACAGGCGCGGATACGCAGTATTTT. This chain connects TRBV7-9 to TRBJ2-3; 8 bases fit TRBD1. Germline values: CDR1 SEHNR, CDR2 FQNEAQ (reference sequence). CDR3 length: 15 residues. Trimming cost V 5 bases and J 6 bases; bases outside gene matches: 10.

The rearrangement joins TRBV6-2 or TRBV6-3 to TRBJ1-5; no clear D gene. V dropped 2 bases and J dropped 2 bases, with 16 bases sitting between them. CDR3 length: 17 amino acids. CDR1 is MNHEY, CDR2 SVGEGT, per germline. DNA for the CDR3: TGTGCCAGCAGTTACGATTTGAGGGATTGGCGCAATCAGCCCCAGCATTTT. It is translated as CASSYDLRDWRNQPQHF.

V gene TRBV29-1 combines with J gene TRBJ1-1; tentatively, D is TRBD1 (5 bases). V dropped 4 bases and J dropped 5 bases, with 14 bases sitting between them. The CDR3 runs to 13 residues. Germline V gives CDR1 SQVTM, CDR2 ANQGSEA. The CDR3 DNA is TGCAGCGTTGGAGGCGGGCAGGGAACTGAAGCTTTCTTT. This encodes CSVGGGQGTEAFF.

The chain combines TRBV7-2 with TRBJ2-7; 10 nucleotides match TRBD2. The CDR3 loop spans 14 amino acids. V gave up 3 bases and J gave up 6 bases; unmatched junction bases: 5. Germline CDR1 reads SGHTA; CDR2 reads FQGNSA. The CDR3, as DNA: TGTGCCAGCAGCTTTCTAGCGGGAGATCTCGAGCAGTACTTC. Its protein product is CASSFLAGDLEQYF. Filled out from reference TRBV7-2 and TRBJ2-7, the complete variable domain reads GAGVSQSPSNKVTEKGKDVELRCDPISGHTALYWYRQSLGQGLEFLIYFQGNSAPDKSGLPSDRFSAERTGGSVSTLTIQRTQQEDSAVYLCASSFLAGDLEQYFGPGTRLTVT.

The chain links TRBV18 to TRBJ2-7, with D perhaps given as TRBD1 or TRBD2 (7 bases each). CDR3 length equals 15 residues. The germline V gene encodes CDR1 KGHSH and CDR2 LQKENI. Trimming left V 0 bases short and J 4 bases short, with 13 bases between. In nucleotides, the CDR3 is TGTGCCAGCTCACCACCGACCAGGGGGGGATACGAGCAGTACTTC. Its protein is CASSPPTRGGYEQYF.

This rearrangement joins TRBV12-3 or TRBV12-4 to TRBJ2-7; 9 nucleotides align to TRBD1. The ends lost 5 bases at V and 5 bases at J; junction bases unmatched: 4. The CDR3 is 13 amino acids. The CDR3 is CASSTGGWNEQYF. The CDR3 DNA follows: TGTGCCAGCAGTACAGGGGGCTGGAACGAGCAGTACTTC.